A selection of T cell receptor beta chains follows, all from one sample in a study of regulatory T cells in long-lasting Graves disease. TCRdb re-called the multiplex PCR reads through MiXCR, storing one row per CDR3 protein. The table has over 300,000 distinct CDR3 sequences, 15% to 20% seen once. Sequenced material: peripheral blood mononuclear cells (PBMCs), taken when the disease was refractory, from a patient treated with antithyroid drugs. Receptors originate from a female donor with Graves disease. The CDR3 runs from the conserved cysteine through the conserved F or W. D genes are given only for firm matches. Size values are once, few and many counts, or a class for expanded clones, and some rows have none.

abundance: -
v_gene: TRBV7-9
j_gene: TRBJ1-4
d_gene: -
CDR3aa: CASSPLLVANEKLFF
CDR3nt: TGTGCCAGCAGCCCGCTGTTAGTTGCTAATGAAAAACTGTTTTTT

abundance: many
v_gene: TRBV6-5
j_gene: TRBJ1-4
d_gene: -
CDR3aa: CASSFRDRIREKLFF
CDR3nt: TGTGCCAGCAGTTTCCGTGACAGAATACGGGAAAAACTGTTTTTT

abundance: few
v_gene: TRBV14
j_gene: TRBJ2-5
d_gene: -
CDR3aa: CASSLGPSMETQYF
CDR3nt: TGTGCCAGCAGCCTCGGACCGTCGATGGAGACCCAGTACTTC

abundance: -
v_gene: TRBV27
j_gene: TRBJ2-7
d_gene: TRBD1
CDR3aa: CASSLGDRGAEQYF
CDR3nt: TGTGCCAGCAGTTTAGGGGACAGGGGGGCCGAGCAGTACTTC

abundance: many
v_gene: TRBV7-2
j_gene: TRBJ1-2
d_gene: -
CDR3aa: CASSFTGSDYGYTF
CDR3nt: TGTGCCAGCAGCTTCACAGGGTCGGACTATGGCTACACCTTC

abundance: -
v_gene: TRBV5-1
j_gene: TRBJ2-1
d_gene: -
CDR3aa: CASSLETQPSEQFF
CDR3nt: TGCGCCAGCAGCTTGGAAACACAACCTAGTGAGCAGTTCTTC

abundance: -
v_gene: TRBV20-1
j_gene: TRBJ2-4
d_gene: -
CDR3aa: CSARRRDGKNIQYF
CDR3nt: TGCAGTGCTAGAAGGAGGGACGGCAAAAACATTCAGTACTTC

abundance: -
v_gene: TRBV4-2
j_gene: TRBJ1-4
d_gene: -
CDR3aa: CASSQEGQIYEKLFF
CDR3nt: TGTGCCAGCAGCCAAGAGGGACAAATTTATGAAAAACTGTTTTTT

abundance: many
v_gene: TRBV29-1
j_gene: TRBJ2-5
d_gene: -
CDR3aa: CSGARGSETQYF
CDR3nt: TGCAGCGGTGCCCGGGGGTCGGAGACCCAGTACTTC

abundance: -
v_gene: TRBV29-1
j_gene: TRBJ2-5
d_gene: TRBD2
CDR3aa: CSVPSGGAPETQYF
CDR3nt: TGCAGCGTTCCAAGCGGGGGGGCTCCAGAGACCCAGTACTTC

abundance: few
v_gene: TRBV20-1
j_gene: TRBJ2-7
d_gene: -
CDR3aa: CSARIRGGSYEQYF
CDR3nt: TGCAGTGCTAGAATCAGGGGGGGCTCCTACGAGCAGTACTTC

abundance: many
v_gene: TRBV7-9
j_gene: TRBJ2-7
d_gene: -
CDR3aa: CASSWDIYEQYF
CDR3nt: TGTGCCAGCAGCTGGGACATCTACGAGCAGTACTTC

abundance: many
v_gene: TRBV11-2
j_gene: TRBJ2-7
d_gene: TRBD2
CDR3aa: CASSLEGGGAKSYEQYF
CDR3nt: TGTGCCAGCAGCTTAGAGGGCGGGGGGGCCAAATCCTACGAGCAGTACTTC

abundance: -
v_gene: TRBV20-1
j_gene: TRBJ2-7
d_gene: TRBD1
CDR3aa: CSARDILLDRRIHKQYF
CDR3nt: TGCAGTGCTAGAGATATCCTGTTGGACAGGCGGATTCACAAGCAGTACTTC

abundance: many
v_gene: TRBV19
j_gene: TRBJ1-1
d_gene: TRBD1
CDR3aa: CASRAGGKDTEAFF
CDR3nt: TGTGCCAGTAGAGCAGGGGGCAAGGACACTGAAGCTTTCTTT

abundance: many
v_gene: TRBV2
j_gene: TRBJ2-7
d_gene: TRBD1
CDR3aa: CASSLTGSSYEQYF
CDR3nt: TGTGCCAGCAGCCTGACAGGGAGCTCCTACGAGCAGTACTTC

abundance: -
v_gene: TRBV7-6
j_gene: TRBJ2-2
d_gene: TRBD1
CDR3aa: CASSPLDRADGELFF
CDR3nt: TGTGCCAGCAGCCCCCTTGACAGGGCGGACGGGGAGCTGTTTTTT

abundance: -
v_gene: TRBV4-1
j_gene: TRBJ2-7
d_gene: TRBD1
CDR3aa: CASSQVGTGANYEQYF
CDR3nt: TGCGCCAGCAGCCAAGTCGGGACAGGGGCGAACTACGAGCAGTACTTC

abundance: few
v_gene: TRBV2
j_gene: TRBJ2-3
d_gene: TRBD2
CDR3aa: CASGLAGGDTDTQYF
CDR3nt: TGTGCCAGCGGACTAGCGGGAGGCGACACAGATACGCAGTATTTT

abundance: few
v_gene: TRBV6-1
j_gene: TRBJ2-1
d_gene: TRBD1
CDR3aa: CASRDRGWQFF
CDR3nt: TGTGCCAGCAGGGACAGGGGTTGGCAGTTCTTC

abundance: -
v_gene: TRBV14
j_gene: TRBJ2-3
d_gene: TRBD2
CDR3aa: CASSQDSGLNTDTQYF
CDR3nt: TGTGCCAGCAGCCAAGATTCGGGACTAAACACAGATACGCAGTATTTT